This TCR beta chain was identified in a study of cytomegalovirus exposure and HLA in healthy donors. Findings and caveats of the study: According to a later analysis, TCR clusters from the first cohort tended to co-occur in the 100 to 150 validation repertoires. CMV antigen specificity was confirmed in vitro for three CMV-associated chains. Researchers catalogued roughly 150 TCR beta chains as cytomegalovirus-associated. Reports indicated that the classifier achieved high specificity and sensitivity in diagnosing cytomegalovirus status.

As regards this clone: What it binds is unknown.

Trimming removed 1 base from V and 2 bases from J; junction bases left unmatched: 2. The CDR3 runs to 14 residues. Germline CDR1 SGHAT, CDR2 FQNNGV. The method was immunoSEQ multiplex PCR; TCRdb's version includes in-frame clones alone and lacks a portion of them. The sample has fewer than 120,000 clones, roughly 87% seen once. J is TRBJ2-7 and V is TRBV11-2, with 7 bases fitting TRBD2. The TCR was taken from a woman under 30 in good health and CMV-seronegative. The sequencing input was PBMCs. In DNA, the CDR3 is TGTGCCAGCAGCTTAGTTGCGGGGGCCTACGAGCAGTACTTC. Protein: CASSLVAGAYEQYF. Using reference TRBV11-2 and TRBJ2-7 for the parts outside the CDR3, the full variable domain is EAGVAQSPRYKIIEKRQSVAFWCNPISGHATLYWYQQILGQGPKLLIQFQNNGVVDDSQLPKDRFSAERLKGVDSTLKIQPAKLEDSAVYLCASSLVAGAYEQYFGPGTRLTVT.